Below, 11 T cell receptor beta chains from the same sample are listed, as sequenced in a study of T cell responses to AZD1222 COVID-19 vaccine. Sequencing was performed with immunoSEQ multiplex PCR; in TCRdb, only in-frame clones are kept and a portion is missing. The table includes 100,000 to 120,000 clones, about 81% detected once. The sequencing here drew on peripheral blood, taken on day 0 of AZD1222 vaccination. The receptor set was obtained from an adult in good health.

The rearrangement links TRBV12-1 to TRBJ2-5; the table assigns TRBD2, which was not confirmed against the DNA. TRBV12-1 is a pseudogene. The length of the CDR3 is 14 residues. The DNA of the CDR3 is TGTGCCAGCAGCACCTTCCCGGGGCAAGAGACCCAGTACTTC. Protein sequence: CASSTFPGQETQYF.

This chain uses TRBV6-5 with TRBJ1-1; the match to TRBD1 covers 8 bases. Germline CDR1 is MNHEY and CDR2 is SVGAGI. Unmatched junction bases numbered 8, after V lost 6 bases and J lost 5 bases. The CDR3 length is 14 residues. The CDR3, as DNA: TGTGCCAGCAGGGTACAGGGGGGAAAGACTGAAGCTTTCTTT. It is translated as CASRVQGGKTEAFF.

The chain employs TRBV18 and TRBJ2-2; unclear D gene. The V gene lost 6 bases and the J gene lost 0 bases, with 5 bases spanning the gap. CDR1 is KGHSH, CDR2 LQKENI, per germline. The length of the CDR3 is 13 residues. This CDR3 reads CASSDANTGELFF. Here the CDR3 DNA reads TGTGCCAGCTCTGACGCGAACACCGGGGAGCTGTTTTTT.

In this sample, this clone turned up a few times. This chain uses TRBV2 with TRBJ1-2; perhaps TRBD1 as D (6 bases). Trimming removed 7 bases from V and 0 bases from J, with 12 bases in between. Per the germline V gene, CDR1 is SNHLY and CDR2 is FYNNEI. This CDR3 contains 14 residues. The CDR3 region is CASIGQPTNYGYTF. The CDR3 nucleotides read TGTGCCAGCATTGGACAGCCTACTAACTATGGCTACACCTTC. Combining the CDR3 with reference TRBV2 and TRBJ1-2 gives the whole variable domain EPEVTQTPSHQVTQMGQEVILRCVPISNHLYFYWYRQILGQKVEFLVSFYNNEISEKSEIFDDQFSVERPDGSNFTLKIRSTKLEDSAMYFCASIGQPTNYGYTFGSGTRLTVV.

This chain joins TRBV15 and TRBJ1-1, with a tentative D call TRBD1 (5 bases). Germline values: CDR1 LNHNV, CDR2 YYDKDF (reference sequence). V lost 1 base, J lost 3 bases, and 12 bases lay in between. This CDR3 has 15 residues. CDR3 DNA sequence: TGTGCCACCAGCAGAGGCTCATCGGGGGACACTGAAGCTTTCTTT. It is translated as CATSRGSSGDTEAFF. The full variable domain, in which reference TRBV15 and TRBJ1-1 provide the parts outside the CDR3, is DAMVIQNPRYQVTQFGKPVTLSCSQTLNHNVMYWYQQKSSQAPKLLFHYYDKDFNNEADTPDNFQSRRPNTSFCFLDIRSPGLGDTAMYLCATSRGSSGDTEAFFGQGTRLTVV.

As for this clone: The junction departs from germline at one end; a sequencing error may be responsible. The chain is built from TRBV2 and TRBJ2-7, with D uncertain. Germline-derived CDR1 and CDR2 are SNHLY and FYNNEI. The CDR3 has 15 amino acids. The CDR3 loop reads CASSEGPGPTYEQYF. CDR3 in DNA: TGTGCCAGCAGCGAAGGGCCGGGCCCGACCTACGAGCAGTACTTC.

This chain joins TRBV19 and TRBJ2-1; 11 bases match TRBD2. CDR1 is LNHDA, CDR2 SQIVND, per germline (reference sequence). This CDR3 has 12 amino acids. The V segment lost 9 bases and the J segment 7 bases; nucleotides outside the gene matches: 2. CDR3 loop: CASRLAGNEQFF. In DNA form, the CDR3 reads TGTGCCAGCCGACTAGCGGGAAATGAGCAGTTCTTC. The variable domain in full, completed from reference TRBV19 and TRBJ2-1, reads DGGITQSPKYLFRKEGQNVTLSCEQNLNHDAMYWYRQDPGQGLRLIYYSQIVNDFQKGDIAEGYSVSREKKESFPLTVTSAQKNPTAFYLCASRLAGNEQFFGPGTRLTVL.

CDR3 sequence (DNA): TGTGCCACCAGTGATATTGGGGGAGGGGGAGACACAGATACGCAGTATTTT. It yields the protein CATSDIGGGGDTDTQYF. The chain combines TRBV24-1 with TRBJ2-3, with D maybe TRBD2 (7 bases). From germline, CDR1 is KGHDR and CDR2 SFDVKD. The CDR3 covers 17 residues. The V end lost 3 bases, the J end lost 2 bases, and 17 bases lay between the germline ends.

The J gene is TRBJ1-4, the V gene TRBV5-1; no firm D call. The CDR3 sequence is 16 residues long. The germline CDR1 and CDR2 sequences are SGHRS and YFSETQ. V lost 0 bases, J lost 0 bases, and 9 bases lay in between. In DNA form, the CDR3 reads TGCGCCAGCAGCTTGGGGCCCCAGACAACTAATGAAAAACTGTTTTTT. This gives the protein CASSLGPQTTNEKLFF.

The V call is TRBV19, the J call TRBJ1-1; TRBD1 might be the D (6 bases). Trimming removed 5 bases from V and 4 bases from J, with 11 bases in between. This CDR3 region has 13 residues. Germline values: CDR1 LNHDA, CDR2 SQIVND (reference sequence). In DNA form, the CDR3 reads TGTGCCAGTAGTGCAACAGGGTCCACTGAAGCTTTCTTT. Residues: CASSATGSTEAFF.

The V call is TRBV7-2, the J call TRBJ1-2, with 7 bases identical to TRBD1. Germline V gene data show CDR1 as SGHTA and CDR2 as FQGNSA. J lost 4 bases, V lost 1 base, and 3 bases had no gene match. The CDR3 spans 14 residues. The DNA of the CDR3 is TGTGCCAGCAGCTTAGACAGGGGAGGCTATGGCTACACCTTC. Translation gives CASSLDRGGYGYTF.